The 30 T cell receptor beta chains in this list originate from one sample, sequenced in a study of blood T cell repertoires in COVID-19. This table comes from immunoSEQ multiplex PCR, and its TCRdb copy is limited to in-frame clones, with some not included. The sample shows about 370,000 clones, 80% to 90% of them seen only once. The sample was PBMCs or T cells enriched from blood (not recorded which). These receptor sequences come from a man aged 18 to 30 who had recovered from COVID-19.

V usage is TRBV7-2 and J usage is TRBJ2-5, with D possibly matching TRBD1 (5 bases). The CDR3 is 14 residues long. The V gene's germline CDR1 is SGHTA and CDR2 FQGNSA. With 1 base removed from V and 3 bases from J, the gap between germline ends came to 9 bases. CDR3 in DNA: TGTGCCAGCAGCTTAGATGGCAGGGAAGAGACCCAGTACTTC. Amino acid sequence: CASSLDGREETQYF.

The chain combines TRBV6-5 with TRBJ1-1; D uncertain. Per the germline V gene, CDR1 is MNHEY and CDR2 is SVGAGI. This CDR3 is 13 amino acids long. Trimming took 2 bases from V and 4 from J, leaving 8 bases between them. CDR3 sequence reads: CASSYHRLTEAFF. CDR3 DNA sequence: TGTGCCAGCAGTTACCATAGACTCACTGAAGCTTTCTTT.

CDR3 sequence: CASSMSGQLAKNIQYF. Written as DNA, the CDR3 is TGTGCCAGTAGTATGTCGGGACAGCTAGCCAAAAACATTCAGTACTTC. This sequence joins TRBV19 and TRBJ2-4; the match to TRBD1 covers 7 bases. This CDR3 is 16 amino acids long. V gave up 3 bases and J gave up 0 bases; unmatched junction bases: 5. CDR1 and CDR2 (germline): LNHDA, SQIVND (reference sequence).

The chain recombines TRBV19 with TRBJ2-2; 8 nucleotides align to TRBD1. Germline V lookup: CDR1 LNHDA, CDR2 SQIVND (reference sequence). The CDR3 covers 16 residues. V shed 8 bases, J shed 4 bases, and the junction held 12 bases outside the gene matches. The CDR3 DNA reads as TGTGCCAGTGCGACAGGGGCGTCCGTGGTCACCGGGGAGCTGTTTTTT. It specifies CASATGASVVTGELFF. The whole variable domain, remainder taken from reference TRBV19 and TRBJ2-2, is DGGITQSPKYLFRKEGQNVTLSCEQNLNHDAMYWYRQDPGQGLRLIYYSQIVNDFQKGDIAEGYSVSREKKESFPLTVTSAQKNPTAFYLCASATGASVVTGELFFGEGSRLTVL.

The chain carries TRBV14 and TRBJ1-4, with 10 bases that match TRBD1. Trimming took 3 bases from V and 9 from J; bases not matched to a gene: 13. This CDR3 is built from 17 residues. Germline CDR1 reads SGHDN; CDR2 reads FVKESK. CDR3 DNA: TGTGCCAGCAGCCATGGCGAACCGGGACAGGGGTTTCAAAAACTGTTTTTT. Protein: CASSHGEPGQGFQKLFF.

The chain is built from TRBV27 and TRBJ2-2, with 10 bases matching TRBD1. The trim removed 6 bases at V and 0 bases at J, leaving 4 bases unmatched. This CDR3 has 16 residues. CDR1 MNHEY and CDR2 SMNVEV come from the germline V gene (reference sequence). The CDR3 nucleotides are TGTGCCAGCAGCCTGGACAGGGGGTCGAACACCGGGGAGCTGTTTTTT. It yields the protein CASSLDRGSNTGELFF.

This chain uses TRBV28 with TRBJ2-5; 9 bases match TRBD2. The CDR3 has 15 amino acids. Germline V gives CDR1 MDHEN, CDR2 SYDVKM. J was trimmed by 3 bases and V by 5 bases; bases with no gene match: 7. CDR3 residues: CASSPRGRGEETQYF. DNA of the CDR3: TGTGCCAGCAGTCCCCGCGGGAGGGGCGAAGAGACCCAGTACTTC.

This chain connects TRBV6-2 or TRBV6-3 to TRBJ2-1; 12 bases align to TRBD2. Germline CDR1 and CDR2: MNHEY and SVGEGT. The CDR3 loop spans 15 amino acids. Unmatched junction bases numbered 6, after V lost 3 bases and J lost 9 bases. Written as DNA, the CDR3 is TGTGCCAGCAGTTATGGACTAGCGGGACGGGGTGAGCAGTTCTTC. Its translation is CASSYGLAGRGEQFF.

The CDR3 bases are TGCGCCACAGGACAGTACGAGCAGTACTTC. Its protein is CATGQYEQYF. The chain links TRBV10-2 to TRBJ2-7, with a possible D match to TRBD1 (6 bases). CDR1 is WSHSY, CDR2 SAAADI, per germline. V was clipped by 10 bases and J by 4 bases, with 8 bases between them. The CDR3 runs to 10 residues.

This clone was detected only once. The V gene is TRBV12-3 or TRBV12-4, the J gene TRBJ1-2; TRBD1 is a possible D gene (6 bases). This CDR3 is 13 amino acids long. The V end was cut by 6 bases, the J end by 4 bases, with 12 bases between. Written as DNA, the CDR3 is TGTGCCAGCAGACCGGACAGATCCTATGGCTACACCTTC. Protein: CASRPDRSYGYTF.

The chain recombines TRBV19 with TRBJ2-3; 10 nucleotides match TRBD2. Germline V gene sequence: CDR1 LNHDA, CDR2 SQIVND (reference sequence). The V gene end was trimmed by 5 bases and the J gene end by 8 bases; junction bases not matched to a gene: 10. This CDR3 contains 15 residues. The CDR3 bases are TGTGCCAGTAGTCCCAGCGGGGGGGCTCTCGGTACGCAGTATTTT. Amino acid sequence: CASSPSGGALGTQYF.

This clone was seen a single time. This sequence joins TRBV7-9 and TRBJ1-2; D unclear. The CDR3 spans 13 residues. The V end was cut by 5 bases, the J end by 8 bases, with 15 bases between. Looked up from germline, CDR1 is SEHNR and CDR2 is FQNEAQ (reference sequence). CDR3 in DNA: TGTGCCAGCAGCCCGAGGCCACTCTGGGGCTACACCTTC. This gives the protein CASSPRPLWGYTF. Looking up the rest from reference TRBV7-9 and TRBJ1-2 gives the full variable domain: DTGVSQNPRHKITKRGQNVTFRCDPISEHNRLYWYRQTLGQGPEFLTYFQNEAQLEKSRLLSDRFSAERPKGSFSTLEIQRTEQGDSAMYLCASSPRPLWGYTFGSGTRLTVV.

CDR3 residues: CASSPPGQGHEQYF. The DNA for the CDR3 is TGTGCCAGCTCACCCCCTGGACAGGGACACGAGCAGTACTTC. V usage is TRBV18 and J usage is TRBJ2-7; 8 positions match TRBD1. The ends lost 3 bases at V and 5 bases at J; junction bases unmatched: 6. The CDR3 runs to 14 residues. Germline lookup yields CDR1 KGHSH and CDR2 LQKENI.

The chain uses TRBV10-3 and TRBJ1-1; TRBD1 agrees at 7 bases. CDR3 length equals 13 residues. The ends lost 11 bases at V and 3 bases at J; junction bases unmatched: 9. Germline V lookup: CDR1 ENHRY, CDR2 SYGVKD. The CDR3 loop reads CASGSGGHTEAFF. In DNA form, the CDR3 reads TGTGCCTCAGGGTCAGGGGGTCACACTGAAGCTTTCTTT.

CDR3 DNA: TGCGCCAGCAGCTCGTTGGGATCGGGGATGAACACTGAAGCTTTCTTT. Translating it yields CASSSLGSGMNTEAFF. The V gene is TRBV5-1, the J gene TRBJ1-1, with unresolved D. The CDR3 covers 16 residues. Trimming pared 3 bases from V and 0 bases from J, leaving 15 bases between. CDR1 SGHRS and CDR2 YFSETQ come from the germline V gene.

This chain joins TRBV6-5 and TRBJ2-7, with a tentative D call TRBD1 (6 bases). Per germline, CDR1 MNHEY and CDR2 SVGAGI. The V end was cut by 8 bases, the J end by 2 bases, with 16 bases between. The CDR3 has 14 amino acids. The CDR3 protein is CASRDKVLPYEQYF. CDR3 nucleotide sequence: TGTGCCAGCCGGGACAAGGTCCTCCCCTACGAGCAGTACTTC.

The rearrangement links TRBV5-1 to TRBJ1-2; possibly TRBD1 for D (6 bases). Germline CDR1 SGHRS, CDR2 YFSETQ. Trimming removed 4 bases from V and 5 bases from J, with 12 bases in between. The CDR3 extends over 13 amino acids. The CDR3 sequence is CASSQDSGYGYTF. The CDR3 region has the DNA TGCGCCAGCAGCCAGGACAGTGGGTATGGCTACACCTTC.

This chain links TRBV3-1 (or the pseudogene TRBV3-2) with TRBJ2-3, with TRBD1 matching 8 bases. From germline, CDR1 is LGHDT and CDR2 YNNKEL (reference sequence). Germline trimming cut 2 bases from V and 2 bases from J; bases unmatched to any gene: 6. The CDR3 consists of 16 residues. In nucleotides, the CDR3 is TGTGCCAGCAGCCAACGGGAACAGGGGGACACAGATACGCAGTATTTT. Translated: CASSQREQGDTDTQYF.

This clone was seen just once. The chain has TRBV21-1 and TRBJ1-2; the D call TRBD1 from the table was never checked on the DNA. TRBV21-1 is an annotated pseudogene. The length of the CDR3 is 15 residues. Here the CDR3 DNA reads TGTGCCAGCAGCATCTCAGGGACAACGTTCTATGGCTACACCTTC. Translated, it gives CASSISGTTFYGYTF.

The sample holds a few counts of this clone. The chain combines TRBV2 with TRBJ2-2; D is perhaps TRBD1 (5 bases). This CDR3 has 13 residues. Trimming removed 5 bases from V and 6 bases from J, with 10 bases in between. CDR1 is SNHLY, CDR2 FYNNEI, per germline. The CDR3 nucleotides read TGTGCCAGCAGTCGACAGTCAGCCGGGGAGCTGTTTTTT. This gives the protein CASSRQSAGELFF.

This chain connects TRBV3-1 (or the pseudogene TRBV3-2) to TRBJ1-3, with TRBD1 matching 9 bases. CDR3 length: 15 amino acids. From germline, CDR1 is LGHDT and CDR2 YNNKEL (reference sequence). V lost 5 bases to trimming and J lost 2 bases; unmatched junction nucleotides: 4. CDR3 in DNA: TGTGCCAGCAGCGATGGGACAGGGACTGGAAACACCATATATTTT. Its translation is CASSDGTGTGNTIYF.

DNA for the CDR3: TGTGCCAGCTCACCGGGACAGACCGATAACTATGGCTACACCTTC. Translation: CASSPGQTDNYGYTF. This chain uses TRBV18 with TRBJ1-2; 7 bases are a match to TRBD1. Germline loops: CDR1 KGHSH, CDR2 LQKENI. With V trimmed by 3 bases and J by 1 base, 5 bases remained unmatched. The CDR3 has 15 residues.

The chain links TRBV7-6 to TRBJ2-2; the match to TRBD2 covers 14 bases. V was pared by 4 bases and J by 4 bases, with 8 bases of the junction left unmatched. This CDR3 comprises 18 residues. Germline lookup yields CDR1 SGHVS and CDR2 FNYEAQ. DNA of the CDR3: TGTGCCAGCAGCTCCTACGGACTAGCGGGAGGTGGCACCGGGGAGCTGTTTTTT. It yields the protein CASSSYGLAGGGTGELFF.

The chain uses TRBV11-2 and TRBJ1-1; D is unresolved. CDR1 is SGHAT and CDR2 is FQNNGV in the germline V gene. This CDR3 has 16 residues. Deletions cut 5 bases from V and 3 bases from J, with 19 bases between. CDR3 loop: CASSKSRRRYDTEAFF. The CDR3 bases are TGTGCCAGCAGCAAATCGAGGAGGCGGTACGACACTGAAGCTTTCTTT.

This rearrangement joins TRBV18 to TRBJ1-6; 10 nucleotides align to TRBD1. The germline gives CDR1 KGHSH, CDR2 LQKENI. The J segment lost 10 bases and the V segment lost 3 bases, leaving 9 bases of the junction unmatched. CDR3 size: 16 residues. The CDR3 DNA reads TGTGCCAGCTCACCTAACGCCGGGACAGGGGAGTCACCCCTCCACTTT. This codes for CASSPNAGTGESPLHF.

The chain uses TRBV6-6 and TRBJ1-4; a possible D gene is TRBD1 (5 bases). The V end lost 5 bases, the J end lost 8 bases, and 12 bases lay between the germline ends. This CDR3 has 13 residues. Germline V CDR1 and CDR2: MNHNY, SVGAGI (reference sequence). The CDR3 nucleotides read TGTGCCAGCAGTCAGGATAAGGGGGAAAAACTGTTTTTT. This encodes CASSQDKGEKLFF.

This sequence joins TRBV3-1 (or the pseudogene TRBV3-2) and TRBJ2-1, with TRBD2 matching 11 bases. V dropped 3 bases and J dropped 6; count of bases not matched to a gene: 10. Germline assignment: CDR1 LGHDT and CDR2 YNNKEL (reference sequence). CDR3 length: 17 residues. CDR3 nucleotide sequence: TGTGCCAGCAGCCAGGCTCAACTAGCGGGGGCGGGCAATGAGCAGTTCTTC. Residues: CASSQAQLAGAGNEQFF.

Worth noting for this clone: Given a much more abundant clone one base away, this may be a read error. The J gene is TRBJ2-1, the V gene TRBV28, with TRBD2 matching over 7 bases. The V gene end was trimmed by 5 bases and the J gene end by 0 bases; junction bases not matched to a gene: 4. This CDR3 contains 15 residues. Germline V lookup: CDR1 MDHEN, CDR2 SYDVKM. The CDR3 loop is CASSASSGSYNEQFF. The CDR3 DNA reads TGTGCCAGCAGTGCCTCTAGCGGCTCCTACAATGAGCAGTTCTTC.

This clone was picked up a small number of times. The V and J genes are TRBV16 and TRBJ1-1; tentatively, D is TRBD1 (6 bases). The V gene's germline CDR1 is KGHSY and CDR2 FQNENV. CDR3 length: 15 residues. The germline V and J ends were trimmed by 0 bases and 5 bases, with 13 bases remaining between them. The CDR3 is CASSQSWGPGTEAFF. The CDR3 nucleotides read TGTGCCAGCAGCCAATCGTGGGGGCCGGGGACTGAAGCTTTCTTT.

The DNA for the CDR3 is TGTGCCAGCAGCCAATTTAGCGGTCAGCCCCAGCATTTT. Its translation is CASSQFSGQPQHF. The gene calls are TRBV16 and TRBJ1-5; D ambiguous. Looked up from germline, CDR1 is KGHSY and CDR2 is FQNENV. The V gene lost 1 base and the J gene lost 6 bases, with 7 bases spanning the gap. The CDR3 is 13 amino acids.